Sequencing of this T cell receptor (beta chain) was carried out in a study of shared clonotypes between healthy human individuals. Study details: Donors were a couple of women and a few men aged 18 to 49.

Method: immunoSEQ multiplex PCR; TCRdb's copy keeps in-frame clones and lacks some. The sample has about 680,000 clones, 92% seen once. CDR1 SGHAT and CDR2 FQNNGV come from the germline V gene. The CDR3 runs 17 residues. V dropped 5 bases and J dropped 2 bases, with 19 bases sitting between them. Terminally differentiated effector memory CD45RA+ cells were excluded by CCR7 positive selection of CD45RO-negative cells. Healthy and HIV-negative, the adult donors had no recent acute infections or vaccinations. This chain connects TRBV11-2 to TRBJ2-1, with D unresolved. This TCR was recovered from a man between 25 and 39 years old in good health. Material for sequencing was naive CD8+ T cells sorted from blood. In nucleotides, the CDR3 is TGTGCCAGCAGCCCCATTGTCAGGAGAGATCCCTACAATGAGCAGTTCTTC. The encoded protein is CASSPIVRRDPYNEQFF.